Described below is a single T cell receptor (beta chain) sequence and its context. Preparation of the TCRbeta library used unique molecular identifiers. TCRdb passed the PCR reads through MiXCR, listing each CDR3 protein once. The repertoire includes 250,000 or so distinct CDR3 sequences, about 24% of them detected once, and about 5% sits in the top ten. CDR3 length: 15 residues. V lost 3 bases to trimming and J lost 5 bases, with 16 bases between them. The source of the sample is a study of T-cell reconstitution after alpha-beta-depleted transplantation in children. The TCR was taken from a female patient aged 2-9 years who had a stem cell transplant for congenital amegakaryocytic thrombocytopenia, so the T cells may come from the graft donor. The sequencing here drew on PBMCs, mostly from graft donor cells, taken 360 days after TCRalphabeta/CD19-depleted stem cell transplant. The chain couples TRBV12-3 or TRBV12-4 to TRBJ2-5, with D unclear. The CDR3 DNA follows: TGTGCCAGCAGTTTTGAGATAAGGAGCTCGGAGACCCAGTACTTC. Its protein product is CASSFEIRSSETQYF.